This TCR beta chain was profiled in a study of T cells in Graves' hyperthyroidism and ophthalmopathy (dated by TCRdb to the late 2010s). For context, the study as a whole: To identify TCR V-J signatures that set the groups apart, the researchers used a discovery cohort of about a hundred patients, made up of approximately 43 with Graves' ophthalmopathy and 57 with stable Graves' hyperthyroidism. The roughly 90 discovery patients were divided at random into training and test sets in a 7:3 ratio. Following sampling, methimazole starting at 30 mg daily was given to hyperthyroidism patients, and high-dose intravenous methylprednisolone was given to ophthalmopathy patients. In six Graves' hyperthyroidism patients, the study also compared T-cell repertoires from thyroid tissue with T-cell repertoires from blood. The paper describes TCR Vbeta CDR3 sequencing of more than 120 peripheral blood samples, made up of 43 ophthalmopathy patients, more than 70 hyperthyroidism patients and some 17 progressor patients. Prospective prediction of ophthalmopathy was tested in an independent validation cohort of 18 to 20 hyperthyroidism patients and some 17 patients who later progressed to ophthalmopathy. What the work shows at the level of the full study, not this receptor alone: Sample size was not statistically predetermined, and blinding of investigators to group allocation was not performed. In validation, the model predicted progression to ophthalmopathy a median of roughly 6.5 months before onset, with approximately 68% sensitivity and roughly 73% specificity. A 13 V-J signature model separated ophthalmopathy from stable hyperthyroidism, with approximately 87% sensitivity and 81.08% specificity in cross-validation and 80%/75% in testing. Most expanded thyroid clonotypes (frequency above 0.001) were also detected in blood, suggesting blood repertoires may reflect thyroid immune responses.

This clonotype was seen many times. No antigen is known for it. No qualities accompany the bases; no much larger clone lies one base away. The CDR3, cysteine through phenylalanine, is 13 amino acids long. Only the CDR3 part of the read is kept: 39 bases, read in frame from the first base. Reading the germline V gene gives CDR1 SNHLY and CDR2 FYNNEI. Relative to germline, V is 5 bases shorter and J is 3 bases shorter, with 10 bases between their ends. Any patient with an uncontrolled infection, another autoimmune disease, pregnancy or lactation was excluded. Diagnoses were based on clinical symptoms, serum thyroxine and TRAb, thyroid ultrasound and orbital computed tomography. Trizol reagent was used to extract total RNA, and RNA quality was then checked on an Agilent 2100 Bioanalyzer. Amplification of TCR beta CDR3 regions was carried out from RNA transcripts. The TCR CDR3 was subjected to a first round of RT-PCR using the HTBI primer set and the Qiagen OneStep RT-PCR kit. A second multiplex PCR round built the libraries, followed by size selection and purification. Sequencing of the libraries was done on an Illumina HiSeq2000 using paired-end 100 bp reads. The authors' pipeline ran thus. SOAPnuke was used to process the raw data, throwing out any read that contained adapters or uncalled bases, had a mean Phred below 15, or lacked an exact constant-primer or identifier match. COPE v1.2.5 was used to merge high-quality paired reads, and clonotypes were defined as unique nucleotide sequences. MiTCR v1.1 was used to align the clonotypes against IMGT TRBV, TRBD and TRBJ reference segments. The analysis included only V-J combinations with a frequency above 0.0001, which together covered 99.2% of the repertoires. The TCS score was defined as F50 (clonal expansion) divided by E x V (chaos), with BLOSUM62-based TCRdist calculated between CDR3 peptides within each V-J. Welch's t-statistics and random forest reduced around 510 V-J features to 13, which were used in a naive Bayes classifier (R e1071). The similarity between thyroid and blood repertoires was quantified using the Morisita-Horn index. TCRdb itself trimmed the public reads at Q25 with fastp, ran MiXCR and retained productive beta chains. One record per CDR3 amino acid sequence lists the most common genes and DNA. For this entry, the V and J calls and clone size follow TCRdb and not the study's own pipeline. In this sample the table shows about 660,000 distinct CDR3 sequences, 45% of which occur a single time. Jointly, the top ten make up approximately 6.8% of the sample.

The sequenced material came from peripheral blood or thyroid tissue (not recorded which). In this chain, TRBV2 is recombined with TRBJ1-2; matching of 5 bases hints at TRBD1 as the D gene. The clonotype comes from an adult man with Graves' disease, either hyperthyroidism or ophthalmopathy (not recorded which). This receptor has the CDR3 CASSRGADYGYTF. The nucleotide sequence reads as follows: TGTGCCAGCAGTCGAGGGGCAGACTATGGCTACACCTTC.